The source of this TCR beta chain is a study of CD8 T cells in ankylosing spondylitis. TCRdb reanalysed the 5' RACE reads using MiXCR and keeps one entry per CDR3 protein. This table holds tens of thousands of distinct CDR3 sequences, 7.9% found once. The trim removed 0 bases at V and 2 bases at J, leaving 4 bases unmatched. CDR1 LGHNA and CDR2 YNFKEQ come from the germline V gene. The CDR3 has 15 amino acids. The origin of this receptor is a male donor with ankylosing spondylitis or in good health (not recorded which). The chain uses TRBV4-2 and TRBJ2-7; TRBD2 matches at 7 bases. The sequenced sample was blood. The DNA of the CDR3 is TGTGCCAGCAGCCAAGATCTAGCGGAGGCCTACGAGCAGTACTTC. Translation: CASSQDLAEAYEQYF.